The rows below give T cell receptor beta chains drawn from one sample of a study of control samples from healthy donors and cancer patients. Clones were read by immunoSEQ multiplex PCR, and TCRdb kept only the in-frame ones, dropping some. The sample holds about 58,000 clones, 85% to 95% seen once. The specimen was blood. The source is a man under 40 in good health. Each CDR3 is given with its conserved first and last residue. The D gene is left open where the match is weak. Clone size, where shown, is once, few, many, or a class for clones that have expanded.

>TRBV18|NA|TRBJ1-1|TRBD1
CASSPQGTDQLNTEAFF
TGTGCCAGCTCACCACAAGGGACAGACCAATTGAACACTGAAGCTTTCTTT
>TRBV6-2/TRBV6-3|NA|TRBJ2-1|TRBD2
CASSYTSGDYNEQFF
TGTGCCAGCAGTTACACTAGCGGGGATTACAATGAGCAGTTCTTC
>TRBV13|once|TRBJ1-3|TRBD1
CASSRRDRLSGNTIYF
TGTGCCAGCAGCAGGCGGGACAGACTTTCTGGAAACACCATATATTTT
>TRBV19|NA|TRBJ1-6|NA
CASGSSGILKNSPLHF
TGTGCCAGTGGATCCTCGGGGATTCTTAAGAATTCACCCCTCCACTTT
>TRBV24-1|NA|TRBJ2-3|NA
CATSDAEGLSPTDTQYF
TGTGCCACCAGTGATGCCGAGGGTCTTTCTCCCACAGATACGCAGTATTTT
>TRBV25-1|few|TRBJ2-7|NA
CASSESPDRNEQYF
TGTGCCAGCAGTGAAAGCCCAGACAGGAACGAGCAGTACTTC
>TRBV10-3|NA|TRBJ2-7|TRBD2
CAASSSGSPHEQYF
TGTGCCGCCTCATCTAGCGGGAGTCCCCACGAGCAGTACTTC
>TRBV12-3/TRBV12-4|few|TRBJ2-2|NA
CASTPGASVLFF
TGTGCCAGCACCCCTGGGGCTAGCGTACTGTTTTTT
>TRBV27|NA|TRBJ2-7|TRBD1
CASSFGTVSYEQYF
TGTGCCAGCAGTTTTGGGACAGTCTCCTACGAGCAGTACTTC
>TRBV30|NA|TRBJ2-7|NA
CAWRQNYEQYF
TGTGCCTGGAGGCAAAACTACGAGCAGTACTTC